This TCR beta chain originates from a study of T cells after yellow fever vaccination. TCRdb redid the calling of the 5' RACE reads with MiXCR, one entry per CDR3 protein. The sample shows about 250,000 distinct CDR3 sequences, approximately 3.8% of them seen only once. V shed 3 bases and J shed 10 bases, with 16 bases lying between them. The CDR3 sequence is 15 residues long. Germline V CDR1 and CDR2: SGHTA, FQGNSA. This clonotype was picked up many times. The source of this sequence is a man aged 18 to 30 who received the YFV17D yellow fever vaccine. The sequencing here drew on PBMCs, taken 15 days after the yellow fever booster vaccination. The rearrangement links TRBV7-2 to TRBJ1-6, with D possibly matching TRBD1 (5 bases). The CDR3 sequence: CASSLMGGIVSPLHF. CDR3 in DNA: TGTGCCAGCAGCTTGATGGGGGGTATCGTGTCACCCCTCCACTTT.